This TCR beta chain is from a study of cytomegalovirus exposure and HLA in healthy donors. Whole-study findings and limits: It was 150 to 200 TCR beta chains that were listed as cytomegalovirus-associated.

Libraries were prepared by immunoSEQ multiplex PCR; TCRdb keeps only in-frame clonotypes and omits some of them. Of about 170,000 clones listed, 85% to 90% are singletons. Germline V lookup: CDR1 SGDLS, CDR2 YYNGEE. V lost 0 bases and J lost 4, with 16 bases in between. There are 16 residues in the CDR3. In the case of this clone: Its antigen remains unknown.

The chain links TRBV9 to TRBJ2-5; TRBD1 is a possible D gene (6 bases). The source of this sequence is a woman under 40 in good health and CMV-seronegative. Specimen: PBMCs. The CDR3 sequence is CASSVGGRGNGETQYF. DNA of the CDR3: TGTGCCAGCAGCGTAGGTGGCAGGGGTAATGGAGAGACCCAGTACTTC.